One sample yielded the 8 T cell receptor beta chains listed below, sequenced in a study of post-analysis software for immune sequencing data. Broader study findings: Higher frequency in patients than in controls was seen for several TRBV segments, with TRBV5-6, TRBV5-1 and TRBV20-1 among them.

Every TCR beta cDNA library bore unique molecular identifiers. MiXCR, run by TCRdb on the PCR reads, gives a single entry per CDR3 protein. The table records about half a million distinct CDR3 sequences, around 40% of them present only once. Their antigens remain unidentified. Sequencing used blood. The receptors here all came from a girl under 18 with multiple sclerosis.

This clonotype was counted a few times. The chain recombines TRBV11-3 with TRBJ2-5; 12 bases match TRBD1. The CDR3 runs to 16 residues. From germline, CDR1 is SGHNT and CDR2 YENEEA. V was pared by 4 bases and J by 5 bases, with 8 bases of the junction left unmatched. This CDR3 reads CASSYSGTGGFETQYF. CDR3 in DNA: TGTGCCAGCAGCTATTCCGGGACAGGGGGCTTTGAGACCCAGTACTTC.

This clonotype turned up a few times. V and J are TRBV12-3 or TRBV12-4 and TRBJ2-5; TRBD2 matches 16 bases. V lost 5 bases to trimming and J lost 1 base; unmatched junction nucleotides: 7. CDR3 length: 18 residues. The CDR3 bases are TGTGCCAGCAGTCCCGGGACTAGCGGGAGGGGGGTCCAAGAGACCCAGTACTTC. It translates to CASSPGTSGRGVQETQYF.

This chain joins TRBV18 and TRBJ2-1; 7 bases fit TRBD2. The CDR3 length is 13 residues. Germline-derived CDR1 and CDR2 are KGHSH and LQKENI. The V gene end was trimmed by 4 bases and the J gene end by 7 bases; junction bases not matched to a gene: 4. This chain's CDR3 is CASSQAGMNEQFF. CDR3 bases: TGTGCCAGCTCACAAGCGGGAATGAATGAGCAGTTCTTC.

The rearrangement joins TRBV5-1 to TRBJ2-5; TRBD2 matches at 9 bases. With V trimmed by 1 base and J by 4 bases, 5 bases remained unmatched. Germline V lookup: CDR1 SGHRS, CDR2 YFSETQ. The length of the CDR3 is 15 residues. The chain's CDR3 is CASSLLAGRAETQYF. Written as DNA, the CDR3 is TGCGCCAGCAGCTTGCTAGCGGGAAGGGCAGAGACCCAGTACTTC.

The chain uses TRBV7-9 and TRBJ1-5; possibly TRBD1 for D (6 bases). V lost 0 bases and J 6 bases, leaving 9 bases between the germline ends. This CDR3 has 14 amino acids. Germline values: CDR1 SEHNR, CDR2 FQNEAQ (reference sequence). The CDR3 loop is CASSLASGVQPQHF. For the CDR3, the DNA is TGTGCCAGCAGCTTAGCTTCAGGGGTTCAGCCCCAGCATTTT. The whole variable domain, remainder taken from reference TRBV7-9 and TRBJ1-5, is DTGVSQNPRHKITKRGQNVTFRCDPISEHNRLYWYRQTLGQGPEFLTYFQNEAQLEKSRLLSDRFSAERPKGSFSTLEIQRTEQGDSAMYLCASSLASGVQPQHFGDGTRLSIL.

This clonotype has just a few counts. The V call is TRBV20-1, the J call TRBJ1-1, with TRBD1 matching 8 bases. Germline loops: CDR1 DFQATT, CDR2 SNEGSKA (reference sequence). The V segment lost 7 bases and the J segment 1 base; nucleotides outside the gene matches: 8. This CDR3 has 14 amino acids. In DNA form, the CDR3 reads TGCAGTGGGGTGGTGGGGACAGGGAACACTGAAGCTTTCTTT. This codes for CSGVVGTGNTEAFF.

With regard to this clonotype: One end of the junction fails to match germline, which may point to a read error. CDR3 loop: CAGSSRSGLISNEQFF. The CDR3 bases are TGTGCCGGCAGTTCCCGTTCGGGGCTGATCAGCAATGAGCAGTTCTTC. The chain combines TRBV27 with TRBJ2-1; the D call may be TRBD1 or TRBD2 (5 bases each). Germline assignment: CDR1 MNHEY and CDR2 SMNVEV (reference sequence). The CDR3 has 16 amino acids.

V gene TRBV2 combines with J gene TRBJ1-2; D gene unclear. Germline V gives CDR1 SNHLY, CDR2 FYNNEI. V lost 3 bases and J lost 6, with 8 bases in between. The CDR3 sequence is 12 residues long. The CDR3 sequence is CASSESRNGYTF. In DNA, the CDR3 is TGTGCCAGCAGTGAGTCCCGAAATGGCTACACCTTC.